This is a list of T cell receptor beta chains from one sample in a study of T cell repertoires in cytomegalovirus infection. MiXCR, run by TCRdb on the reads, gives a single entry per CDR3 protein. The repertoire has about 490,000 distinct CDR3 sequences, around a quarter of them found once; the top ten carry approximately 13%. Specimen: PBMCs. Receptors were obtained from a human donor in good health (CMV status not recorded). Some clones in this sample may be carry-over from other donors' samples. Each CDR3 is given with its conserved first and last residue. D genes are given only for firm matches.

length: 13
J: TRBJ2-5
D: TRBD2
V: TRBV7-8
CDR3: CASRLAVQETQYF

length: 15
J: TRBJ2-4
D: -
V: TRBV7-2
CDR3: CASSLEVGAANIQYF

length: 15
J: TRBJ2-3
D: -
V: TRBV6-2/TRBV6-3
CDR3: CASSYSLEGADTQYF

length: 16
J: TRBJ1-1
D: -
V: TRBV11-2
CDR3: CASSPHQGSGNTEAFF

length: 13
J: TRBJ2-5
D: TRBD1
V: TRBV7-3
CDR3: CASSPGQWETQYF

length: 17
J: TRBJ2-3
D: TRBD2
V: TRBV7-9
CDR3: CASSRIVREGLADTQYF

length: 17
J: TRBJ2-3
D: -
V: TRBV7-6
CDR3: CASSLSKGASRTDTQYF

length: 13
J: TRBJ2-1
D: -
V: TRBV7-2
CDR3: CASKDDTYNEQFF

length: 15
J: TRBJ1-6
D: -
V: TRBV5-5
CDR3: CASSHGGGNNSPLHF

length: 12
J: TRBJ1-5
D: -
V: TRBV29-1
CDR3: CSAGQRNQPQHF

length: 15
J: TRBJ2-3
D: TRBD1
V: TRBV20-1
CDR3: CSAPKDRGRTDTQYF

length: 15
J: TRBJ2-2
D: TRBD2
V: TRBV2
CDR3: CASSLAGGGIGELFF

length: 15
J: TRBJ2-1
D: -
V: TRBV27
CDR3: CASSLVGARVNEQFF

length: 14
J: TRBJ1-2
D: -
V: TRBV18
CDR3: CASSPGTDEYGYTF

length: 15
J: TRBJ1-6
D: -
V: TRBV2
CDR3: CASLILQGGNSPLHF

length: 16
J: TRBJ2-1
D: -
V: TRBV7-8
CDR3: CASSLNRDPFVDEQFF

length: 12
J: TRBJ2-3
D: -
V: TRBV10-3
CDR3: CAIRLGADTQYF

length: 18
J: TRBJ2-6
D: TRBD1
V: TRBV7-2
CDR3: CASSPRRQGMAGANVLTF

length: 14
J: TRBJ1-4
D: -
V: TRBV7-2
CDR3: CASARDGGYEKLFF

length: 10
J: TRBJ2-5
D: TRBD2
V: TRBV29-1
CDR3: CSGGEFSQYF

length: 16
J: TRBJ2-1
D: -
V: TRBV20-1
CDR3: CSARNSLQSSYNEQFF

length: 13
J: TRBJ1-2
D: -
V: TRBV10-3
CDR3: CAISEGQPYGYTF